This T cell receptor (beta chain) came from a study of PD-1 blockade in classical Hodgkin lymphoma (dated by TCRdb to 2019 to 2021). Regarding the research as a whole: Nivolumab dosing was 3 mg/kg intravenously every 2 weeks, continuing until either disease progression or unacceptable toxicity. The study used CyTOF and TCR beta sequencing to define a peripheral blood immune signature of response to PD-1 blockade in classical Hodgkin lymphoma. The research as a whole found: The study was restricted to a single clinical trial cohort, and the causes of repertoire differences, possibly disease activity or prior therapy, were left undefined. Trial patients achieving complete response had baseline diversity similar to newly diagnosed patients, whereas partial responders and progressors had significantly lower diversity. Baseline TCR diversity was reported to be lower in newly diagnosed patients than in healthy donors and to be lower still in relapsed/refractory patients. Patients starting nivolumab less than 1 year after ASCT had lower diversity and were excluded from later analyses to avoid confounding by immune reconstitution. A significant rise by C4D1 was seen in CD4+ but not CD8+ TCR diversity (p=0.0027 vs p=0.16), with the rise being most apparent in complete responders (p=0.02).

Genomic DNA was extracted with the Qiagen DNeasy kit from unsorted PBMCs and from negatively selected CD4+ and CD8+ fractions. Using primers that anneal to V and J segments, immunoSEQ multiplex PCR amplified the TCR beta CDR3 regions. A synthetic immune receptor repertoire was used to minimize amplification bias, and any residual bias was removed computationally once sequencing was done. The published analysis was carried out like this. Repertoire diversity was quantified as the Shannon entropy index using custom Python scripts. The unsorted, CD4+ and CD8+ repertoires were each analyzed separately, with the exception of combined analyses, where CD4+ and CD8+ sequences were merged in silico. A clone was considered expanded if an increase in frequency of at least 2-fold after treatment relative to C1D1 was found, and a pseudocount of 0.5 was applied to clones undetected at baseline. Clones with 0 or 1 copy at C1D1 were defined as singleton clones, while clones with 2 or more copies were defined as non-singleton clones. Clones expanded in unsorted samples were labelled as CD4+, CD8+ or unknown by matching protein sequences in sorted samples from the same patient. Diversity changes from C1D1 to C4D1 were tested in paired samples using Wilcoxon tests. TCRdb took this table from immuneACCESS and kept in-frame rearrangements with V and J called. Such tables lack part of the clones; where checked against another copy, unresolved V genes explain under half of the gap, and the rest is unexplained. V and J calls and clone size are given by that table; D and trimming were obtained from the DNA. This sample has 90,000 to 100,000 clones in its table, and 80% to 90% of those were observed once. The ten largest clones capture around 11% of the sample.

Per the germline V gene (reference sequence), MNHNY is the CDR1 and SVGAGI is the CDR2. Here V drops 7 bases and J drops 3 bases, and the junction holds 8 bases not matched to any gene. Counted from cysteine to phenylalanine, this CDR3 has 15 amino acids. Just the 45-base CDR3 DNA is kept, in frame starting at base 1. The time point label corresponds to: cycle 2 day 1 (C2D1) of nivolumab. Every trial patient had relapsed after autologous stem cell transplantation, and cohorts A, B and C differed in prior brentuximab vedotin exposure. The trial cohort comprised some 60 patients with relapsed/refractory classical Hodgkin lymphoma whose best overall responses were complete response, partial response or progressive disease. Single-agent nivolumab was administered to trial patients in the multi-cohort phase II CheckMate 205 trial. An independent review committee assessed best overall response by applying the 2007 International Working Group response criteria. Trial PBMCs were collected just before the start of nivolumab (C1D1) and during therapy at cycle 2 day 1 and cycle 4 day 1. After peripheral blood was drawn into 8 mL Vacutainer Cell Preparation Tubes, PBMCs were isolated by centrifugation and then cryopreserved.

In regard to this clone: Its antigen remains undetermined. The input lacks base qualities; no much larger clone sits a single base away.

The sequence links TRBV6-6 to TRBJ2-2; a stretch of 7 junction bases matches TRBD1. This TCR derives from a human donor with classical Hodgkin lymphoma. The sample consisted of peripheral blood mononuclear cells (PBMCs), taken before the second cycle of nivolumab. The CDR3 reads as follows: CASTPRQGYTGELFF. The bases are TGTGCCAGCACCCCCCGACAGGGATACACCGGGGAGCTGTTTTTT.